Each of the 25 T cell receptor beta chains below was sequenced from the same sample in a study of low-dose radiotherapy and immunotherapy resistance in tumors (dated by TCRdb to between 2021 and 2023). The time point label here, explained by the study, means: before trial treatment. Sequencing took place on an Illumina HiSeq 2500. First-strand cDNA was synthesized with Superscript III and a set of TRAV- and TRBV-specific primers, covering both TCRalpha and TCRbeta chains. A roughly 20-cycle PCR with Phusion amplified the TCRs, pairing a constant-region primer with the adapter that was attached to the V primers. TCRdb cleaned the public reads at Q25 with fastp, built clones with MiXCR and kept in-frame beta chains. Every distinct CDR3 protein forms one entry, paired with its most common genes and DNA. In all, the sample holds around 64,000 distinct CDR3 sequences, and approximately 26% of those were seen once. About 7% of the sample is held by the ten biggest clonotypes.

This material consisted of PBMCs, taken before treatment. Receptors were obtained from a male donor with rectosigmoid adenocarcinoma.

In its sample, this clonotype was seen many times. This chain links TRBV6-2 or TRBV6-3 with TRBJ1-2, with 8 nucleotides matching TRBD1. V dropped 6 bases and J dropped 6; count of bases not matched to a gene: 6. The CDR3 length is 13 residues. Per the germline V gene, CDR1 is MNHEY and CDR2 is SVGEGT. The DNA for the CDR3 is TGTGCCAGCAGACTACAGGGGGAGAATGGCTACACCTTC. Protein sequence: CASRLQGENGYTF.

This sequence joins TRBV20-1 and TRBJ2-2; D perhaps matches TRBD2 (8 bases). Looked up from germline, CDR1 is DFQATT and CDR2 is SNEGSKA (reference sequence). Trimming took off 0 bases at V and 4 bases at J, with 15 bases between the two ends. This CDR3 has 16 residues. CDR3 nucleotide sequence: TGCAGTGCTAGAGATTACGGGAGGGGGCTCACCGGGGAGCTGTTTTTT. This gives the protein CSARDYGRGLTGELFF.

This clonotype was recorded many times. CDR3 coding DNA: TGTGCCAGCAGCCAAGCCTCCCTTACGCGGGAGACCCAGTACTTC. Its translation is CASSQASLTRETQYF. The chain has TRBV3-1 and TRBJ2-5; D unresolved. The CDR3 is 15 amino acids. Germline V CDR1 and CDR2: LGHDT, YNNKEL (reference sequence). V was cut by 1 base and J by 5 bases, with 14 bases left in between.

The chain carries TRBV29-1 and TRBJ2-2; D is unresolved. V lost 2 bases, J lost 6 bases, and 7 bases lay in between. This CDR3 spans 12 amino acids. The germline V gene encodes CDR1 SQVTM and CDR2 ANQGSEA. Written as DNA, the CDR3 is TGCAGCGTTGAACATGGCGCCGGGGAGCTGTTTTTT. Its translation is CSVEHGAGELFF.

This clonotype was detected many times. Here the CDR3 DNA reads TGTGCCAGCAGCCCTAGGACGGTTACCTACGAGCAGTACTTC. Its protein is CASSPRTVTYEQYF. The chain uses TRBV7-8 and TRBJ2-7; D remains unclear. This CDR3 is 14 amino acids long. The V end lost 5 bases, the J end lost 2 bases, and 13 bases lay between the germline ends. CDR1 is SGHVS and CDR2 is FQNEAQ in the germline V gene.

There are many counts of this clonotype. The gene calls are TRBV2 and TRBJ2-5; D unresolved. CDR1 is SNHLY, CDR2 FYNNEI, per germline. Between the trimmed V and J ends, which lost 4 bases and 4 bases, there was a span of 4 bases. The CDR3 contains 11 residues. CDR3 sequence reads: CASSGRETQYF. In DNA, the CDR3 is TGTGCCAGCAGTGGTCGAGAGACCCAGTACTTC.

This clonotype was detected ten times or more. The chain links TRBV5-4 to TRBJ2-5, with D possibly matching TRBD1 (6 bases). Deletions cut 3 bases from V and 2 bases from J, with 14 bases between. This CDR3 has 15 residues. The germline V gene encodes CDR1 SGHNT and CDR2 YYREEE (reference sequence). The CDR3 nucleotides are TGTGCCAGCAGCTCAGAGCAGGGGCTTCAAGAGACCCAGTACTTC. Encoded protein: CASSSEQGLQETQYF.

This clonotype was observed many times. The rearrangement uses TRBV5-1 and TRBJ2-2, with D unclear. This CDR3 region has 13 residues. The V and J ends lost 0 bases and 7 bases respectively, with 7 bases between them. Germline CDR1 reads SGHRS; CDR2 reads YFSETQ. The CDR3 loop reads CASSLGWVGELFF. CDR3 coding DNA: TGCGCCAGCAGCTTGGGTTGGGTCGGGGAGCTGTTTTTT.

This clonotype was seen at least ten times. The CDR3 DNA is TGTGCCAGCAGTTTAGGGACAGGGTCCGGGTACTTC. It encodes CASSLGTGSGYF. V and J are TRBV28 and TRBJ2-5; 9 positions match TRBD1. The germline V gene encodes CDR1 MDHEN and CDR2 SYDVKM. The CDR3 contains 12 residues. With V trimmed by 2 bases and J by 13 bases, 5 bases remained unmatched.

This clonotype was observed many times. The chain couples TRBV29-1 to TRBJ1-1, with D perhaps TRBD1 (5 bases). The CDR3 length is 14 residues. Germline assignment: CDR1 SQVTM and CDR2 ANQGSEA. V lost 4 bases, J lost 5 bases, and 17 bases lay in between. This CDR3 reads CSVVYRQGSTEAFF. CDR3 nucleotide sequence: TGCAGCGTTGTGTATCGGCAGGGAAGTACTGAAGCTTTCTTT.

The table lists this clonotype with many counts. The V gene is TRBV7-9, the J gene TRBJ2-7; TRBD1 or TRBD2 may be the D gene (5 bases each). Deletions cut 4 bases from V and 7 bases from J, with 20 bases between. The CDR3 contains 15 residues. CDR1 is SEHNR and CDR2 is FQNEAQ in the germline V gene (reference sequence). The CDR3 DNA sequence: TGTGCCAGCAGCTCCACCGGGACGGACCGTCGGGAGCAGTACTTC. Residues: CASSSTGTDRREQYF.

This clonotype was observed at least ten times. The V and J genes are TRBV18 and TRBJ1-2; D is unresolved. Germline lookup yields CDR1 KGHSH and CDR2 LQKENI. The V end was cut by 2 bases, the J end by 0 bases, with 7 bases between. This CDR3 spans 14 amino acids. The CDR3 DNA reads TGTGCCAGCTCACCAGGGAAGACTAACTATGGCTACACCTTC. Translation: CASSPGKTNYGYTF.

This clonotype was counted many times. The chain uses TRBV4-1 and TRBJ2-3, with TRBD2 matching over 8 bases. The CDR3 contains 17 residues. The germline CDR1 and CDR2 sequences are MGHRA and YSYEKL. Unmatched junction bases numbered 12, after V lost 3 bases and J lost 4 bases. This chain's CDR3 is CASSQALGAGASDTQYF. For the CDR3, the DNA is TGCGCCAGCAGCCAGGCCTTAGGAGCGGGAGCTTCAGATACGCAGTATTTT.

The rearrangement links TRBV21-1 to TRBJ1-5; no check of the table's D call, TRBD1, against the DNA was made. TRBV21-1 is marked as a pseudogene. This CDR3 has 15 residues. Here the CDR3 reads CASSKVGLGVISQHF. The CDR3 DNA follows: TGTGCCAGCAGCAAAGTTGGCTTAGGGGTAATCAGCCAGCATTTT.

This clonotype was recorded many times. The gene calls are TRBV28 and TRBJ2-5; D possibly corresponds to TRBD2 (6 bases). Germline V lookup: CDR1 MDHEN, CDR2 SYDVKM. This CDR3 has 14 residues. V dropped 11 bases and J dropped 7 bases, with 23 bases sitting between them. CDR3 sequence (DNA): TGTGCCGGCTCGGCGGGTGGGACTGCCTGGACCCAGTACTTC. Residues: CAGSAGGTAWTQYF.

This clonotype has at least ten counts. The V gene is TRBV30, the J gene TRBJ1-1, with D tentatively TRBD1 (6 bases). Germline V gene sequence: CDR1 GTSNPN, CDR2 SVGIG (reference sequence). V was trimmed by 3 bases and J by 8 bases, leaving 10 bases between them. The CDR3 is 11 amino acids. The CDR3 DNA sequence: TGTGCCTGGAGCCAGGGGCGAGAAGCTTTCTTT. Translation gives CAWSQGREAFF.

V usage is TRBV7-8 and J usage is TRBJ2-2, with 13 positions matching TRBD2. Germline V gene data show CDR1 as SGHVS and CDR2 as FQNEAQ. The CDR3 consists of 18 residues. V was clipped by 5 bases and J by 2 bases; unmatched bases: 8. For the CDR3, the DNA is TGTGCCAGCAGCCCGAAGGGACTAGCGGGATTAAACACCGGGGAGCTGTTTTTT. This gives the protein CASSPKGLAGLNTGELFF.

CDR3 nucleotide sequence: TGTGCCAGCAGTCGAGAGGCCCGAGTAGCTTTCTTT. Its protein is CASSREARVAFF. V and J are TRBV7-2 and TRBJ1-1; no reliable D call. Germline CDR1 and CDR2: SGHTA and FQGNSA. Trimming stripped 6 bases from V and 10 bases from J, with 15 bases between. CDR3 length equals 12 residues.

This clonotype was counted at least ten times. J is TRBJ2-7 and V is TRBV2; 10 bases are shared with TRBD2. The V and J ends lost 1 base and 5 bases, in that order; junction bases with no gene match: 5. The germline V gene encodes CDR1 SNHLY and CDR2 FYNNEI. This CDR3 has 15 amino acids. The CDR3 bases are TGTGCCAGCAGTGAAGGGCTAGCGGGAGTCCACGAGCAGTACTTC. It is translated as CASSEGLAGVHEQYF. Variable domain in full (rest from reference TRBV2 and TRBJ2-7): EPEVTQTPSHQVTQMGQEVILRCVPISNHLYFYWYRQILGQKVEFLVSFYNNEISEKSEIFDDQFSVERPDGSNFTLKIRSTKLEDSAMYFCASSEGLAGVHEQYFGPGTRLTVT.

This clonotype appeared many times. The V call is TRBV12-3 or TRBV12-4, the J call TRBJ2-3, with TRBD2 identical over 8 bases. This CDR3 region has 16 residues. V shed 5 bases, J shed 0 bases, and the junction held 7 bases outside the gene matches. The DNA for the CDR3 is TGTGCCAGCAGTCGGGGGGTAGCGGGGAGCACAGATACGCAGTATTTT. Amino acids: CASSRGVAGSTDTQYF.

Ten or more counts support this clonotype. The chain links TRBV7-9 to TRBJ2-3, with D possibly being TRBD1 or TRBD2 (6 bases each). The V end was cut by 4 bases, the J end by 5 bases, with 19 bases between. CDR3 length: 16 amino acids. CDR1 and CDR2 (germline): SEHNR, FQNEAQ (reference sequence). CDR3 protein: CASSSPRGPEGDTQYF. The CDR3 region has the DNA TGTGCCAGCAGCTCCCCTCGGGGGCCCGAGGGAGATACGCAGTATTTT.

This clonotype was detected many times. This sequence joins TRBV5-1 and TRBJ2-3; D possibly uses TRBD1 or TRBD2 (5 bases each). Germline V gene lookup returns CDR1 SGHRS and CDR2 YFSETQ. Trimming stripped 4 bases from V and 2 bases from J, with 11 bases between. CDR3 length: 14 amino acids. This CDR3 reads CASSIGTTTDTQYF. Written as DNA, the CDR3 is TGCGCCAGCAGCATCGGGACCACCACAGATACGCAGTATTTT.

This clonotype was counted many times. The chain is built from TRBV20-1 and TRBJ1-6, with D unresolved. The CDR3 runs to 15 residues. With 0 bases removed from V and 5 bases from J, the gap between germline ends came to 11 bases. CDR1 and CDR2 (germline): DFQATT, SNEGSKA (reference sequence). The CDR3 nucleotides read TGCAGTGCTAGAGATCTAGGACGGAATAATTCACCCCTCCACTTT. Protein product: CSARDLGRNNSPLHF.

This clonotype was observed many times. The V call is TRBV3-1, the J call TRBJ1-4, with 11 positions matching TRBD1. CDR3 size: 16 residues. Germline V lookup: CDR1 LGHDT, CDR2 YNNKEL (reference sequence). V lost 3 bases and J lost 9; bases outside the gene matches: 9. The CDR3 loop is CASSHLPGQGDQKLFF. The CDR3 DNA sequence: TGTGCCAGCAGCCATCTTCCGGGACAGGGGGATCAAAAACTGTTTTTT.

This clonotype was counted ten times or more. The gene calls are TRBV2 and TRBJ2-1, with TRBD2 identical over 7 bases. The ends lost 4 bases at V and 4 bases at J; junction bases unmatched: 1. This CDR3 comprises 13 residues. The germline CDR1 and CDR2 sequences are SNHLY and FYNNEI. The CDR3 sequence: CASSGGGYNEQFF. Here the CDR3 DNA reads TGTGCCAGCAGTGGGGGGGGGTACAATGAGCAGTTCTTC.